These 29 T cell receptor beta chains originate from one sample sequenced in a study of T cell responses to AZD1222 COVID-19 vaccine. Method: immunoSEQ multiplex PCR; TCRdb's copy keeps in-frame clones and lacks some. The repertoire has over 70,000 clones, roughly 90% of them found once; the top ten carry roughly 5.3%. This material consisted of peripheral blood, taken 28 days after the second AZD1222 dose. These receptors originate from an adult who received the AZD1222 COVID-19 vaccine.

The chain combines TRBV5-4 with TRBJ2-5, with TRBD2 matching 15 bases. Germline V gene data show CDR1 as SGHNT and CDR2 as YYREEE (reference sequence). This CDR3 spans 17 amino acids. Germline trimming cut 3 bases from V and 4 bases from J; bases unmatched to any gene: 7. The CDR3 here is CASSSRTSGGAGETQYF. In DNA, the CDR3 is TGTGCCAGCAGCTCTAGGACTAGCGGGGGGGCCGGAGAGACCCAGTACTTC.

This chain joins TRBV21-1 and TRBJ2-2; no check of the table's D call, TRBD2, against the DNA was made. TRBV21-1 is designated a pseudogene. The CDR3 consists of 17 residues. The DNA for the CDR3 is TGTGCCAGCAGCAAACCGGGACTAGCGTTTTACACCGGGGAGCTGTTTTTT. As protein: CASSKPGLAFYTGELFF.

The CDR3 nucleotides are TGTGCCAGCAAAAAGGGACAGGGGGCCTACGAGCAGTACTTC. Amino acid sequence: CASKKGQGAYEQYF. The gene calls are TRBV28 and TRBJ2-7; 11 bases map to TRBD1. V gave up 7 bases and J gave up 2 bases; unmatched junction bases: 4. The V gene's germline CDR1 is MDHEN and CDR2 SYDVKM. This CDR3 comprises 14 residues.

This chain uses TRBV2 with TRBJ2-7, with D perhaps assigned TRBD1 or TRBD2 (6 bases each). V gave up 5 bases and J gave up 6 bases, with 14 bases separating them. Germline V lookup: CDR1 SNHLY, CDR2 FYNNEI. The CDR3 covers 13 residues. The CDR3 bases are TGTGCCAGCAGTCTCTGGGGGGCCCGCGAGCAGTACGTC. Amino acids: CASSLWGAREQYV.

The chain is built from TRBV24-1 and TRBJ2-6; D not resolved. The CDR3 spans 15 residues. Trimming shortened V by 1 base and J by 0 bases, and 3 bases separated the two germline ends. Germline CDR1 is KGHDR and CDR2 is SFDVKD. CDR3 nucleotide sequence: TGTGCCACCAGTGATTTCAGCTCTGGGGCCAACGTCCTGACTTTC. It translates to CATSDFSSGANVLTF.

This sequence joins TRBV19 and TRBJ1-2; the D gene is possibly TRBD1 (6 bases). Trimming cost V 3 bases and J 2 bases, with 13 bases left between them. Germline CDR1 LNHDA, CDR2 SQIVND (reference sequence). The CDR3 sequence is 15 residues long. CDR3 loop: CASSITGARNYGYTF. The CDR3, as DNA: TGTGCCAGTAGTATCACGGGGGCGCGGAACTATGGCTACACCTTC.

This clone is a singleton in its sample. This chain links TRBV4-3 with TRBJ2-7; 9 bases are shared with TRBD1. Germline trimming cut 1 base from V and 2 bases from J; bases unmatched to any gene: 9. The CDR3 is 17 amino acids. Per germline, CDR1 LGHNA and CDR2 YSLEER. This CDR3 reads CASSQGLSGTGTYEQYF. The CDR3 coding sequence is TGCGCCAGCAGCCAAGGGCTCTCCGGGACAGGGACCTACGAGCAGTACTTC.

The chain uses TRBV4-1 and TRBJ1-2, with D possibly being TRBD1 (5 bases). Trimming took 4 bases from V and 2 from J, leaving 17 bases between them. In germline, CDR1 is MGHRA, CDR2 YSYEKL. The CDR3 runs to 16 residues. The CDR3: CASSRGTGTGNYGYTF. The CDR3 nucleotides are TGCGCCAGCAGCCGCGGTACGGGGACGGGGAACTATGGCTACACCTTC.

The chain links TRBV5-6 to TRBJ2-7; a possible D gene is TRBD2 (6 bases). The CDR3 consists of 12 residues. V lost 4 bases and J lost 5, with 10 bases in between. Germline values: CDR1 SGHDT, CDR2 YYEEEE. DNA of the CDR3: TGTGCCAGCAGCCGGGGGTTCCACGAGCAGTACTTC. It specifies CASSRGFHEQYF. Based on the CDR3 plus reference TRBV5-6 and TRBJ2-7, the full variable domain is DAGVTQSPTHLIKTRGQQVTLRCSPKSGHDTVSWYQQALGQGPQFIFQYYEEEERQRGNFPDRFSGHQFPNYSSELNVNALLLGDSALYLCASSRGFHEQYFGPGTRLTVT.

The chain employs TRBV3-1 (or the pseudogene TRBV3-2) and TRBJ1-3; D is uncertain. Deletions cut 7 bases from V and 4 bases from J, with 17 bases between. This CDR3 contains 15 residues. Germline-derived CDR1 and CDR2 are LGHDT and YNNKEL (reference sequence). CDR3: CASTTLGVSGNTIYF. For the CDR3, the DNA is TGTGCCAGCACCACCCTTGGGGTATCCGGAAACACCATATATTTT.

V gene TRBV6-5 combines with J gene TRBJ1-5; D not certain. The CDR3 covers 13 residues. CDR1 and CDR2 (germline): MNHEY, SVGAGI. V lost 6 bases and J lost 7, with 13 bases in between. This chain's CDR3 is CASSPGWGQPQHF. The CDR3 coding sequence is TGTGCCAGCAGCCCCGGCTGGGGACAGCCCCAGCATTTT.

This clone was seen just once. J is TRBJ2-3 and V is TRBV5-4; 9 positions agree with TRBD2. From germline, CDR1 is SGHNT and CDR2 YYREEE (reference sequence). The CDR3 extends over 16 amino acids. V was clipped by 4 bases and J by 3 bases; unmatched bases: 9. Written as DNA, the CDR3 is TGTGCCAGCAGCATTCAGCGGGGGGCGGCGACAGATACGCAGTATTTT. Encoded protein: CASSIQRGAATDTQYF.

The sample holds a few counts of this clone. The CDR3 nucleotides read TGTGCCAGCAGCCAAGATAACAATGAGCAGTTCTTC. Translation: CASSQDNNEQFF. The rearrangement links TRBV14 to TRBJ2-1; D gene ambiguous. The V end was cut by 0 bases, the J end by 5 bases, with 2 bases between. Germline CDR1 reads SGHDN; CDR2 reads FVKESK. This CDR3 has 12 residues.

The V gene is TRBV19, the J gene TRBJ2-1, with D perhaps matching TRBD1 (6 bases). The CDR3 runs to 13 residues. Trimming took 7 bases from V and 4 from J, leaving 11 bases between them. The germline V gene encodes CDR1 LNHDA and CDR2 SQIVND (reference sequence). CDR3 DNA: TGTGCCAGTACCGGACAGAATTACAATGAGCAGTTCTTC. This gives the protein CASTGQNYNEQFF.

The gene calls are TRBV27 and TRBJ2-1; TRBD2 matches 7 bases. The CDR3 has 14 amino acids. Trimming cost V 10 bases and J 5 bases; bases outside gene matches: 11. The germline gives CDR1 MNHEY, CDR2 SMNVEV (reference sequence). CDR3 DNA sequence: TGTGCCACCTACGCGGGACTACAAAACAATGAGCAGTTCTTC. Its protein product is CATYAGLQNNEQFF.

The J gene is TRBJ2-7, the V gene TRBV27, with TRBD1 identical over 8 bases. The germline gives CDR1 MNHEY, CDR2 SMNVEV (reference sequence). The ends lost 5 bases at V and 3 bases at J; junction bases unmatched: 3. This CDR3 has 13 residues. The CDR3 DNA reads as TGTGCCAGCAGTCCGGGGACAGGCTACGAGCAGTACGTC. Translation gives CASSPGTGYEQYV.

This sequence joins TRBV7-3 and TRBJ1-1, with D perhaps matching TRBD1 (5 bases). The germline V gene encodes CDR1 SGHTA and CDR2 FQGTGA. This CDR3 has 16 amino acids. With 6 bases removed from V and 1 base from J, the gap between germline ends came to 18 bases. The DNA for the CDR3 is TGTGCCAGCAGTGAAAGGGGAGGGATGGGGAACACTGAAGCTTTCTTT. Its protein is CASSERGGMGNTEAFF.

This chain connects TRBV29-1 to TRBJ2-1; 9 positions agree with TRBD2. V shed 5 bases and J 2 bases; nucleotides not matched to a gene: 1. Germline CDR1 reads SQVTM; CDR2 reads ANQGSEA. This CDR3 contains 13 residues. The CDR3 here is CSVLAGTYNEQFF. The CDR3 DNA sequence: TGCAGCGTTCTAGCGGGGACCTACAATGAGCAGTTCTTC.

The CDR3 sequence: CASSQTPRNRNTEAFF. CDR3 sequence (DNA): TGCGCCAGCAGTCAAACCCCCCGGAACCGGAACACTGAAGCTTTCTTT. The gene calls are TRBV23-1 and TRBJ1-1, with no clear D. TRBV23-1 is an ORF for which the function is uncertain. The CDR3 covers 16 residues. Trimming removed 2 bases at V and 1 base at J, with 14 bases between.

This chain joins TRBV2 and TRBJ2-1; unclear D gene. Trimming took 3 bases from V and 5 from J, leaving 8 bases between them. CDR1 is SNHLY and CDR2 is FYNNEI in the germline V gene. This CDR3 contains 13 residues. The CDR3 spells CASSEIPDNEQFF. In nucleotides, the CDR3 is TGTGCCAGCAGTGAGATCCCCGACAATGAGCAGTTCTTC.

CDR3 in DNA: TGTGCCAGCAGCCCGGGTGGGGAGACCCAGTACTTC. It codes for CASSPGGETQYF. This rearrangement joins TRBV5-4 to TRBJ2-5, with no clear D. CDR1 and CDR2 (germline): SGHNT, YYREEE (reference sequence). V lost 4 bases, J lost 5 bases, and 9 bases lay in between. The CDR3 has 12 amino acids.

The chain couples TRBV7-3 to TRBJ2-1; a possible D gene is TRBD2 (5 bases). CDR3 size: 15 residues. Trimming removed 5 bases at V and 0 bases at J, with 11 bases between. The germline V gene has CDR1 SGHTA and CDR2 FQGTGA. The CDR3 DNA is TGTGCCAGCAGCGGGAGCGAACTCTCCTACAATGAGCAGTTCTTC. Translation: CASSGSELSYNEQFF.

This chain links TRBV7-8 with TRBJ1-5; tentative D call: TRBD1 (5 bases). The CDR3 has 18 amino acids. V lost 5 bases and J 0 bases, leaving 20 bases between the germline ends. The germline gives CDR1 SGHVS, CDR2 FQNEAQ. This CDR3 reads CASSTWTGGGYSNQPQHF. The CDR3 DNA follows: TGTGCCAGCAGCACATGGACGGGGGGAGGGTATAGCAATCAGCCCCAGCATTTT.

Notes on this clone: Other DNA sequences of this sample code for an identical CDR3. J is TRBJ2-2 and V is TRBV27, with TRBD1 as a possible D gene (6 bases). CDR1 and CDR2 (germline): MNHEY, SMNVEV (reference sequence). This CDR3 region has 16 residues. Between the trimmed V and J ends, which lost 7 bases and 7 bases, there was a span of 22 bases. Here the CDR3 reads CASTSAFSPRGGELFF. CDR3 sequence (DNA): TGTGCCAGCACCTCGGCCTTCAGTCCCAGGGGCGGGGAGCTGTTTTTT.

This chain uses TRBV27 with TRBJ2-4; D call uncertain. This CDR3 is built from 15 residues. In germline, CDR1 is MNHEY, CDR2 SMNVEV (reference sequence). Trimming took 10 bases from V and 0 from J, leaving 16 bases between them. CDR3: CATATDLLAKNIQYF. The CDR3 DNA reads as TGTGCCACCGCGACGGATTTGTTAGCCAAAAACATTCAGTACTTC.

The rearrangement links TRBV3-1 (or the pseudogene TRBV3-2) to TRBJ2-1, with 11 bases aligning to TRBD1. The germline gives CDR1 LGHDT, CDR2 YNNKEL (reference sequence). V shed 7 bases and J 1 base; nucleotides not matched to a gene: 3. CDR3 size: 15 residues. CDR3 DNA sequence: TGTGCCAGCACCGGACAGGGGGCTTCCTACAATGAGCAGTTCTTC. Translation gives CASTGQGASYNEQFF.

CDR3 protein: CASSLGGRARQINYGYTF. The CDR3 DNA is TGTGCCAGCAGCTTAGGTGGCAGGGCGCGACAAATTAACTATGGCTACACCTTC. This rearrangement joins TRBV11-2 to TRBJ1-2; tentatively, D is TRBD1 (5 bases). The CDR3 is 18 residues long. Germline V lookup: CDR1 SGHAT, CDR2 FQNNGV. Trimming shortened V by 1 base and J by 1 base, and 19 bases separated the two germline ends.

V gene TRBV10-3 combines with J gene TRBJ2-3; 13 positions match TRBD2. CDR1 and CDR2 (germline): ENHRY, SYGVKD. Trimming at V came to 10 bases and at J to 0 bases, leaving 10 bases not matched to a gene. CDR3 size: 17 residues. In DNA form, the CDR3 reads TGTGCCACCATAGGACTAGCGGGAGATACAAGCACAGATACGCAGTATTTT. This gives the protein CATIGLAGDTSTDTQYF.

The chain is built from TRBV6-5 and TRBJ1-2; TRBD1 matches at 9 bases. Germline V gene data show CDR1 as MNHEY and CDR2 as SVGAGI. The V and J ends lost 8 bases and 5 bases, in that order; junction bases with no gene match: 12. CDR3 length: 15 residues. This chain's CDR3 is CASEQPTGGGYGYTF. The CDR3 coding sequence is TGTGCCAGCGAACAACCTACAGGGGGCGGGTATGGCTACACCTTC.